The rows below give T cell receptor beta chains drawn from one sample of a study of blood T cell repertoires in COVID-19. TCRdb keeps only in-frame clones here, not all; method: immunoSEQ multiplex PCR. Among under 80,000 clones listed, around 80% were seen once. Material: peripheral blood. These receptors came from a human donor in a cohort sampled during active COVID-19. Each CDR3 is given with its conserved first and last residue. Each record gives: clone size, J gene, V gene, D gene, CDR3 DNA, CDR3 protein. The D gene is left open where the match is weak. Some rows have no size entry. The others give once, few or many, or a class for an expanded clone.

size: few
J: TRBJ2-1
V: TRBV2
D: TRBD2
DNA: TGTGCCAGCACGGGACTAGCGGGAGGGAGGCAGTTCTTC
CDR3: CASTGLAGGRQFF

size: -
J: TRBJ2-5
V: TRBV19
D: TRBD2
DNA: TGTGCCAGTAGTGCTTATGTGAGACTAGCGGGAGGCCCCCAACGAGAGACCCAGTACTTC
CDR3: CASSAYVRLAGGPQRETQYF

size: -
J: TRBJ2-1
V: TRBV30
D: -
DNA: TGTGCCTGGGCCAGCGGGTTCTACAATGAGCAGTTCTTC
CDR3: CAWASGFYNEQFF

size: once
J: TRBJ2-7
V: TRBV6-4
D: TRBD2
DNA: TGTGCCAGCAGGGGGGTCCCGGGACTAGACTCCTACGAGCAGTACTTC
CDR3: CASRGVPGLDSYEQYF

size: -
J: TRBJ2-7
V: TRBV29-1
D: -
DNA: TGCAGCGCCACTTCAGGGGCCTACGAGCAGTACTTC
CDR3: CSATSGAYEQYF

size: -
J: TRBJ2-7
V: TRBV6-6
D: TRBD2
DNA: TGTGCCAGCAGTAAGACTAGCTGGGCCTACGAGCAGTACTTC
CDR3: CASSKTSWAYEQYF

size: -
J: TRBJ1-6
V: TRBV4-3
D: -
DNA: TGCGCCAGCAGCCACGGACAGAGCTATAATTCACCCCTCCACTTT
CDR3: CASSHGQSYNSPLHF

size: few
J: TRBJ2-7
V: TRBV29-1
D: -
DNA: TGCTCGGGGACGGGGGGCAGCTCCTACGAGCAGTACTTC
CDR3: CSGTGGSSYEQYF

size: -
J: TRBJ1-1
V: TRBV7-2
D: -
DNA: TGTGCCAGCAGCTTAGCGCGGGGGCCGATAACTGAAGCTTTCTTT
CDR3: CASSLARGPITEAFF

size: -
J: TRBJ2-5
V: TRBV7-9
D: TRBD1
DNA: TGTGCCAGCAGCCCGCGACAGGGGGCCCAGTACTTC
CDR3: CASSPRQGAQYF

size: -
J: TRBJ1-1
V: TRBV18
D: -
DNA: TGTGCCAGCTCACCAACGGTTATGAACACTGAAGCTTTCTTT
CDR3: CASSPTVMNTEAFF

size: -
J: TRBJ1-5
V: TRBV28
D: -
DNA: TGTGCCAGCAGTGTCGAGAATCCCAAGCATTTT
CDR3: CASSVENPKHF

size: -
J: TRBJ2-7
V: TRBV7-3
D: -
DNA: TGTGCCAGCAGCTTACTCCAGGGGTACTTC
CDR3: CASSLLQGYF

size: -
J: TRBJ2-1
V: TRBV5-4
D: -
DNA: TGTGCCAGCAGCTCCTCGGGGGGCCGGGTCTCCTACAATGAGCAGTTCTTC
CDR3: CASSSSGGRVSYNEQFF

size: -
J: TRBJ2-7
V: TRBV6-5
D: TRBD1
DNA: TGTGCCAGCAGTTACCTCCCGACAGGGGGCTACGAGCAGTACTTC
CDR3: CASSYLPTGGYEQYF

size: -
J: TRBJ2-1
V: TRBV3-1/TRBV3-2
D: -
DNA: TGTGCCAGCAGCCAACTGACCGGGGGACAGTTCTTC
CDR3: CASSQLTGGQFF

size: -
J: TRBJ2-7
V: TRBV21-1
D: -
DNA: TGTGCCAGCAGCACCAGCGGACAGGGGTTC
CDR3: CASSTSGQGF

size: -
J: TRBJ1-1
V: TRBV30
D: -
DNA: TGTGCCTGGAGTGTCCATAGCACTGAAGCTTTCTTT
CDR3: CAWSVHSTEAFF

size: -
J: TRBJ2-5
V: TRBV19
D: -
DNA: TGTGCCAGTAGTAACAGGGAACAGACCCAGTACTTC
CDR3: CASSNREQTQYF

size: -
J: TRBJ2-6
V: TRBV5-4
D: TRBD1
DNA: TGTGCCAGCAGCCGCCCGACAGGGGGCTCTGGGGCCAACGTCCTGACTTTC
CDR3: CASSRPTGGSGANVLTF